A selection of T cell receptor beta chains follows, all from one sample in a study of regulatory T cells in long-lasting Graves disease. Via MiXCR, TCRdb re-called the multiplex PCR reads, giving one row per CDR3 protein. The table has around 340,000 distinct CDR3 sequences, around 20% seen once; the top ten hold 25% to 35%. The specimen was peripheral blood mononuclear cells (PBMCs), collected when the disease was refractory, from a patient treated with antithyroid drugs. The source of these receptors is a female donor with Graves disease. The CDR3 runs from the conserved cysteine through the conserved F or W. The D gene is left open where the match is weak. Size values are once, few and many counts, or a class for expanded clones, and some rows have none.

CDR3nt,CDR3aa,d_gene,j_gene,v_gene,abundance
TGTGCCAGCAGCCAACTGACAGGGAGAGAGCAGTACTTC,CASSQLTGREQYF,TRBD1,TRBJ2-7,TRBV3-1,many
TGTGCCAGCAGTTTATTCTTAGCGAACGGCCCTGGTGGGACCCAGTACTTC,CASSLFLANGPGGTQYF,.,TRBJ2-5,TRBV12-3/TRBV12-4,many
TGCGCCAGCAGCCAAACTAGCGGGGGTTTCTTAAGCACAGATACGCAGTATTTT,CASSQTSGGFLSTDTQYF,TRBD2,TRBJ2-3,TRBV4-3,few
TGTGCCAGCAGCTTACGCGGAGGAATCACTGAAGCTTTCTTT,CASSLRGGITEAFF,.,TRBJ1-1,TRBV13,many
TGTGCCAGCAGCCGGCCGGGAGCGGGAGAATGGGAGCAGTACTTC,CASSRPGAGEWEQYF,TRBD2,TRBJ2-7,TRBV14,.
TGTGCCAGCAGTTTAGCCGGACAGGGGAATTCACCCCTCCACTTT,CASSLAGQGNSPLHF,TRBD1,TRBJ1-6,TRBV12-3/TRBV12-4,many
TGCAGTGCCACGGGGGTGTACAATCAGCCCCAGCATTTT,CSATGVYNQPQHF,.,TRBJ1-5,TRBV20-1,many
TGTGCCAGCAGTTTCACAGTAGTAGAGAATCAGCCCCAGCATTTT,CASSFTVVENQPQHF,.,TRBJ1-5,TRBV12-3/TRBV12-4,many
TGTGCCAGCTCACCCCGGGGGGCTAACCAAGAGACCCAGTACTTC,CASSPRGANQETQYF,.,TRBJ2-5,TRBV18,many
TGCGCCAGCAGCCCCTACCCGACTAGCTTCAGCTCTGGGGCCAACGTCCTGACTTTC,CASSPYPTSFSSGANVLTF,TRBD2,TRBJ2-6,TRBV5-1,few
TGCGCCAGCAGCTTAAGGACAGGGACGTACGAGCAGTACTTC,CASSLRTGTYEQYF,TRBD1,TRBJ2-7,TRBV5-1,many
TGTGCCACCAGTGAGCGGGGCCGGACGACTGAAGCTTTCTTT,CATSERGRTTEAFF,.,TRBJ1-1,TRBV24-1,many
TGCGCCAGCAGCCAAGATCGGGGTCCTTTGGGCTATGGCTACACCTTC,CASSQDRGPLGYGYTF,.,TRBJ1-2,TRBV4-3,many
TGTGCCAGCAGGGATCCCGGGACAGGGCGGTACGAGCAGTACTTC,CASRDPGTGRYEQYF,TRBD1,TRBJ2-7,TRBV2,once
TGTGCCAGCAGTGAAGTTGTGGGAGCTAACTATGGCTACACCTTC,CASSEVVGANYGYTF,.,TRBJ1-2,TRBV6-1,many
TGTGCCAGCAGCTTTGGGACAGGGTGGGGCTCTGGGGCCAACGTCCTGACTTTC,CASSFGTGWGSGANVLTF,TRBD1,TRBJ2-6,TRBV7-9,.
TGTGCCAGCAGCAGGGGGCTTGGGGCCAACGTCCTGACTTTC,CASSRGLGANVLTF,TRBD1,TRBJ2-6,TRBV28,.
TGTGCCAGTAGTTGGGGAGACAGGGGTACTTACGAGCAGTACTTC,CASSWGDRGTYEQYF,TRBD1,TRBJ2-7,TRBV19,many
TGTGCCAGCAGTTTCGGGTTGGCGGGGGGCTACACCTTC,CASSFGLAGGYTF,.,TRBJ1-2,TRBV12-3/TRBV12-4,.
TGTGCCAGCAGTGAAGGTGCTAGCCGGGACTACGAGCAGTACTTC,CASSEGASRDYEQYF,.,TRBJ2-7,TRBV2,many
TGCGCCAGCCTACAGGGTTACACTGAAGCTTTCTTT,CASLQGYTEAFF,.,TRBJ1-1,TRBV10-2,few
TGTGCCAGCAGTTTCGAGCCAGGGGCCCAGCCCCAGCATTTT,CASSFEPGAQPQHF,.,TRBJ1-5,TRBV28,many
TGTGCCAGCAGTTATGGTTGGGCGGGTACCTACGAGCAGTACTTC,CASSYGWAGTYEQYF,.,TRBJ2-7,TRBV6-5,many
TGTGCCAACAGTAAGACCGGGAACACTGAAGCTTTCTTT,CANSKTGNTEAFF,.,TRBJ1-1,TRBV6-1,few
TGCGCCAGCAGCCTCGGACAGGTCCGCTCTTCACCCCTCCACTTT,CASSLGQVRSSPLHF,TRBD1,TRBJ1-6,TRBV4-1,many
TGCAGCGTTGCCTCCGACGTCTTTGGGGGGCGAAGGCATTTT,CSVASDVFGGRRHF,.,TRBJ1-5,TRBV29-1,few
TGTGCCAGCAGTCCCCCCTCGCGAAGGGCGAACGAGCAGTACTTC,CASSPPSRRANEQYF,.,TRBJ2-7,TRBV12-3/TRBV12-4,many
TGTGCCAGCAGCCAAGTATTAGGGAACACTGAAGCTTTCTTT,CASSQVLGNTEAFF,.,TRBJ1-1,TRBV3-1,few
TGTGCCAGCAGCTTCAAGGAGACAGACGGAGCTTTCTTT,CASSFKETDGAFF,.,TRBJ1-1,TRBV7-9,many
TGTGCCAGTAGTTCCACGTCCCTCTATGGCTACACCTTC,CASSSTSLYGYTF,.,TRBJ1-2,TRBV19,many
TGTGCCAGCAGACGTCCAGGGTCGAATGGCTACACCTTC,CASRRPGSNGYTF,.,TRBJ1-2,TRBV6-2/TRBV6-3,few
TGTGCCAGCAGTGAAACTTCCTACGAGCAGTACTTC,CASSETSYEQYF,.,TRBJ2-7,TRBV2,many
TGTGCCAGCAGTGAAGCACCGGCCAGGGGTGGCTACACCTTC,CASSEAPARGGYTF,.,TRBJ1-2,TRBV6-1,many
TGTGCCAGCAGTCAGACTAGCGGGAGAGGAGAGACCCAGTACTTC,CASSQTSGRGETQYF,TRBD2,TRBJ2-5,TRBV2,few
TGTGCCAGCAGTCCAGGGTCGAACCTCGGAAAACTGTTTTTT,CASSPGSNLGKLFF,.,TRBJ1-4,TRBV12-3/TRBV12-4,many
TGTGCCAGCAGACCCGGGACAGCCCAAATTCAATTAGGGGGGGGTTGGCCCCAGCATTTT,CASRPGTAQIQLGGGWPQHF,TRBD1,TRBJ1-5,TRBV28,many
TGCAGTGCTGGAGGGACTAGCGGGGGAGGCTACGAGCAGTACTTC,CSAGGTSGGGYEQYF,TRBD2,TRBJ2-7,TRBV20-1,many
TGTGCCAGCAGCATAAGCCTTCTAGCGGGGGGCCCTCGGTGCTTC,CASSISLLAGGPRCF,TRBD2,TRBJ2-5,TRBV3-1,.
TGTGCCAGCAGCAACCCGGGACCGAGGTCCTACGAGCAGTACTTC,CASSNPGPRSYEQYF,.,TRBJ2-7,TRBV11-2,many
TGTGCCAGCAGTTTACAGGGTAGAGAAAAACTGTTTTTT,CASSLQGREKLFF,.,TRBJ1-4,TRBV27,many
TGTGCCAGCAGCGCCCGGATCCACTCTAATTCACCCCTCCACTTT,CASSARIHSNSPLHF,.,TRBJ1-6,TRBV9,few
TGTGCCAGCAGCCAAGAAACAGGGGCGCGGGATTCACCCCTCCACTTT,CASSQETGARDSPLHF,TRBD1,TRBJ1-6,TRBV3-1,many
TGTGCCAGCAGTAAACAGACAGGGGCCATCTTCGATACGCAGTATTTT,CASSKQTGAIFDTQYF,TRBD1,TRBJ2-3,TRBV28,.
TGTGCCACCAGTGATTTGAGGGCAGGGGAGGAGGACACTGAAGCTTTCTTT,CATSDLRAGEEDTEAFF,.,TRBJ1-1,TRBV24-1,many
TGTGCCAGCAGGAAAACCGGACGGTGGGACACTGAAGCTTTCTTT,CASRKTGRWDTEAFF,.,TRBJ1-1,TRBV28,many
TGTGCCAGCAGTTTATTTGGTCAGGGTTACCACGAGCAGTACTTC,CASSLFGQGYHEQYF,.,TRBJ2-7,TRBV28,many
TGTGCCTGGAGGAGGGATTCACCCCTCCACTTT,CAWRRDSPLHF,.,TRBJ1-6,TRBV30,many